This T cell receptor (beta chain) was retrieved from a study of cytomegalovirus exposure and HLA in healthy donors. Overall study results and limits: Versus the approximately 670-donor mean, an Asian-associated ancestry cluster reportedly showed fewer N-insertions in a later analysis. Earlier analysis found most TCR beta V segments productive about 87% or about 30% of the time. Donor immune exposure was known only as CMV serostatus. In presence/absence analyses, roughly uniform sequencing depth across donors was assumed.

Comments on this clone: What it binds is not known.

Primers included in the PCR were 60 Vbeta and 13 Jbeta primers. The assay was immunoSEQ multiplex PCR, and TCRdb's table has in-frame clones only and misses some. The profile covers 120,000 or so clones, with over 50% appearing a single time and approximately 8.5% taken by the ten largest. Trimming removed 4 bases at V and 9 bases at J, with 10 bases between. Germline values: CDR1 KGHSH, CDR2 LQKENI. The CDR3 totals 11 residues. The receptor was derived from a woman aged 40 to 49 in good health and CMV-seropositive. The genes are TRBV18 and TRBJ2-7; D might be TRBD2 (6 bases). The sequenced sample was PBMCs. The CDR3, as DNA: TGTGCCAGCTCACAACAGGAGGGGCAGTACTTC. Amino acid sequence: CASSQQEGQYF.